The clone carrying this T cell receptor beta chain was recorded many times. The antigen remains unidentified. To make TCR beta libraries, researchers used iRepertoire HTBI primers and Arm-PCR of CDR3 regions. TCRdb independently ran MiXCR on the multiplex PCR reads; one entry per CDR3 protein. The sample gives almost 350,000 distinct CDR3 sequences, about 20% of which show up once; roughly 27% is in the top ten. This entry belongs to a study of regulatory T cells in long-lasting Graves disease. As to time point: persistent/refractory GD, antithyroid drugs over 5 years with positive TRAb. Making the TCR library involved RNA that had been extracted from PBMCs. Roughly 10 milliliters of peripheral blood were taken and placed in EDTA tubes. Study-wide results and limits: Researchers examined only peripheral blood and not thyroid tissue.

Germline CDR1 and CDR2: SNHLY and FYNNEI. The J segment lost 7 bases and the V segment lost 6 bases, leaving 5 bases of the junction unmatched. This CDR3 is built from 12 residues. The genes are TRBV2 and TRBJ1-2; 7 bases match TRBD1. The receptor was derived from a female donor with Graves disease. The source material was peripheral blood mononuclear cells (PBMCs), sampled when the disease was refractory, from a patient treated with antithyroid drugs. The CDR3 here is CASRETGRGYTF. DNA for the CDR3: TGTGCCAGCAGAGAGACAGGGCGTGGCTACACCTTC.